This T cell receptor (beta chain) was observed in a study of CD8+CD57+ T cells in acquired aplastic anemia. Turning to the study itself: Sorted CD4+ and CD8+ cells yielded 3.2 ug of DNA on average. Study-level results: Almost 30 shared CD8+ CDR3s appeared highly expressed within patients' immunodominant clones.

Germline lookup yields CDR1 SGHTA and CDR2 FQGNSA. The CDR3 spans 15 residues. V was trimmed by 1 base and J by 5 bases, leaving 11 bases between them. With respect to this clonotype: Its specificity is unknown.

The template for TCR beta VDJ and CDR3 sequence profiling was genomic DNA. Using its own MiXCR run on the reads, TCRdb lists one record per CDR3 protein. The sample lists 250,000 to 300,000 distinct CDR3 sequences; 45% to 65% were seen once. Sequenced sample: sorted CD4+, CD8+, or CD8+CD57+ T cells (not recorded which) from PBMCs. This clonotype originated in a human donor with severe aplastic anemia or a healthy control (not recorded which). V is TRBV7-2 and J is TRBJ2-2, with D maybe TRBD1 (6 bases). The CDR3 sequence is CASSLDQGWTGELFF. CDR3 bases: TGTGCCAGCAGCTTAGATCAGGGGTGGACCGGGGAGCTGTTTTTT. The complete variable domain, with remaining parts taken from reference TRBV7-2 and TRBJ2-2, reads GAGVSQSPSNKVTEKGKDVELRCDPISGHTALYWYRQSLGQGLEFLIYFQGNSAPDKSGLPSDRFSAERTGGSVSTLTIQRTQQEDSAVYLCASSLDQGWTGELFFGEGSRLTVL.